This TCR beta chain was profiled in a study of blood T cell repertoires in COVID-19 (dated by TCRdb to the early 2020s). Concerning the study at large: Samples from collaborators originated in the United States, Italy and Spain and spanned both the acute and convalescent phases of COVID-19. The material from the prospective study consisted of cDNA or gDNA derived from T cells, B-cell-depleted T cells, or PBMCs. Subjects who had been exposed to COVID-19, were actively infected with it, or had recovered from it provided the deeply sampled blood TCRbeta repertoires that made up the dataset. The repertoires were released in a freely available public database meant as a resource for research on the immune response to SARS-CoV-2. Samples came from the ongoing ImmuneRACE study (first 160 participants) plus 1,254 subjects from 6 global collaborators. The sample metadata nearly always contained a de-identified subject ID, COVID-19 status, age in years and sex. Where HLA class I and class II types were available, the types were taken from metadata supplied by the sample provider, not from assay-based typing.

Worth noting for this clone: What antigen it recognizes has not been identified. Within one base of it there is no much larger clone, and no base qualities were kept.

The CDR3 runs 16 amino acids, cysteine and phenylalanine included. The CDR3 DNA has 48 bases and is translated from base 1. At the junction V is shortened by 4 bases and J by 5 bases; bases outside the gene matches: 6. The germline V gene sets CDR1 to SGHTS and CDR2 to YDEGEE. Enrolling through a virtual design, the prospective study's participants ranged in age from roughly 18 to 89 years and lived across roughly 23 United States geographic areas. Cohort assignment in the prospective study relied on participant-reported clinical history from a screening survey and a study questionnaire. Exposed participants had been in contact with someone with a PCR-confirmed or clinician-diagnosed COVID-19 case within 2 weeks of study entry. Mobile phlebotomists in the prospective study collected whole blood, serum and a nasopharyngeal or oropharyngeal swab from every participant. Participants in the prospective study had the option to provide additional blood draws and questionnaires over a roughly 2-month period. Prospective study blood samples were shipped either frozen or at room temperature before DNA extraction.

What the authors observed across the whole study: Clinical and demographic metadata were provided uncurated, with the amount varying by source and participant.

TCRbeta CDR3 regions were amplified from genomic DNA by means of the immunoSEQ Assay, a bias-controlled multiplex PCR. The source study handled its data this way. Within the assay, amplification of reference gene primers was used to estimate how many nucleated cells each sample contained. Sequence reads were collapsed and filtered to measure the absolute abundance of every unique TCRbeta CDR3 rearrangement. For each sample, productive Simpson clonality was calculated by taking the square root of Simpson's diversity index across productive rearrangements. Drawn from immuneACCESS, this table holds only the in-frame rearrangements with V and J called that TCRdb kept. Clones are partly lost; checked studies trace under half to an unresolved V gene and leave the rest unexplained. V and J calls and clone size are given by that table; D and trimming were obtained from the DNA. This sample lists about 430,000 clones; roughly 90% were detected once. The ten most abundant clones make up approximately 1.5% of the sample.

The source material was PBMCs or T cells enriched from blood (not recorded which). The V and J segments used are TRBV5-8 and TRBJ2-1; 13 junctional bases match TRBD2. The sequence derives from a woman aged 18-29 years who had been exposed to COVID-19. The CDR3 region reads CASSPRTSGGHNEQFF. The sequenced DNA: TGTGCCAGCAGCCCTAGGACTAGCGGGGGCCACAATGAGCAGTTCTTC.